This TCR beta chain was sequenced in a study of glioma-infiltrating T cells. Findings and limits, study-wide: Gliomas, especially low-grade, showed above-expected tissue-blood divergence; non-neoplastic patients showed below.

This clonotype was counted many times. Antigen specificity is unknown. The V end lost 5 bases, the J end lost 5 bases, and 16 bases lay between the germline ends. The CDR3 sequence is 15 residues long. CDR1 MNHNS and CDR2 SASEGT come from the germline V gene. Amplification of TCR alpha and beta CDR3 regions from RNA used iRepertoire nested multiplex PCR. For one-step reverse transcription and amplification, 100-400 ng of tissue mRNA or PBMC total RNA was used. TCRdb called the multiplex PCR reads again in MiXCR, with one record for every CDR3 protein. The sample records approximately 190,000 distinct CDR3 sequences, around 30% being singletons.

The chain joins TRBV6-1 to TRBJ1-5; D is unresolved. Sequenced material: glioma tissue, nonneoplastic brain tissue, or PBMCs (not recorded which). This receptor was taken from a human donor with low-grade glioma or glioblastoma, undergoing nonglioma brain surgery, or in good health (not recorded which). This CDR3 is CASSSPVGYDQPQHF. CDR3 DNA: TGTGCCAGCAGTAGCCCCGTGGGCTACGATCAGCCCCAGCATTTT.